Described below is a single TCR beta chain sequence and its context. These data come from a study of blood T cell repertoires in COVID-19. Looking at the study overall: Samples of COVID-19 (acute and convalescent) were obtained from the United States, Italy and Spain. PBMCs, B-cell-depleted T cells, or T cells were the source of the cDNA or gDNA that made up the material.

As originally analysed: Amplified reference gene primers provided the basis for estimating nucleated cell counts. The protocol was immunoSEQ multiplex PCR, while the TCRdb copy is restricted to in-frame clones and leaves out a portion. The V and J calls and clone size come from that table; D and trimming were worked out from the DNA. Among hundreds of thousands of clones listed, approximately 88% were seen once. This TCR was recovered from a human donor in a cohort sampled during active COVID-19. The sample consisted of peripheral blood.

DNA for the CDR3: TGTGCCATCAGGGGAACAGGGGTCGGGGAGACCCAGTACTTC. Residues: CAIRGTGVGETQYF. The V and J genes are TRBV10-3 and TRBJ2-5; 7 positions match TRBD1. Losses at the gene ends were 6 bases for V and 5 bases for J; bases not matched to a gene: 9. Germline-derived CDR1 and CDR2 are ENHRY and SYGVKD. The CDR3 runs 14 residues.